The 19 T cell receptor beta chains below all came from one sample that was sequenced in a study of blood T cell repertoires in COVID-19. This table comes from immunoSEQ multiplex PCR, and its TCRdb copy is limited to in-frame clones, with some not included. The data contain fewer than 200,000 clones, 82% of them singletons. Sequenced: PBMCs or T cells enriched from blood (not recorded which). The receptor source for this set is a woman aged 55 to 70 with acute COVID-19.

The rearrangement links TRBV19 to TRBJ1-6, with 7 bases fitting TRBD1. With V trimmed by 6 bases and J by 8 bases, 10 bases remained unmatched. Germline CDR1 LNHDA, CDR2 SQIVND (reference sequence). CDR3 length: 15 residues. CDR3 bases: TGTGCCAGTAGACCCCCAGGGGGTAGAGATTCACCCCTCCACTTT. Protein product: CASRPPGGRDSPLHF. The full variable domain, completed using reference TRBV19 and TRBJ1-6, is DGGITQSPKYLFRKEGQNVTLSCEQNLNHDAMYWYRQDPGQGLRLIYYSQIVNDFQKGDIAEGYSVSREKKESFPLTVTSAQKNPTAFYLCASRPPGGRDSPLHFGNGTRLTVT.

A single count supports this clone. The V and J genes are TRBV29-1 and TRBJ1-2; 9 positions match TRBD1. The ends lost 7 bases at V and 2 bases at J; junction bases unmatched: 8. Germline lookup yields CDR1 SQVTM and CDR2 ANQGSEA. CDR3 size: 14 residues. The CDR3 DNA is TGCAGCGCCCGTCCCGGGACAGGGAACTATGGCTACACCTTC. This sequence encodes CSARPGTGNYGYTF.

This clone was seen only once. The CDR3 loop is CAISPERDTQYF. In DNA form, the CDR3 reads TGTGCCATCAGCCCTGAAAGAGATACCCAGTACTTC. V and J are TRBV10-3 and TRBJ2-5; D remains ambiguous. This CDR3 region has 12 residues. The germline V gene has CDR1 ENHRY and CDR2 SYGVKD. Between the trimmed V and J ends, which lost 6 bases and 8 bases, there was a span of 13 bases.

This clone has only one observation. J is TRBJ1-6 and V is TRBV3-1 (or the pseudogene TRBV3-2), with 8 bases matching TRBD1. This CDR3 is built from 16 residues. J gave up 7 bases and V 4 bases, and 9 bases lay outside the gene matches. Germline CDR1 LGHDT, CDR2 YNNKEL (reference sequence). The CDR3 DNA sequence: TGTGCCAGCAGCCCCGCCGGACAGGGAGTAAATTCACCCCTCCACTTT. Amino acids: CASSPAGQGVNSPLHF.

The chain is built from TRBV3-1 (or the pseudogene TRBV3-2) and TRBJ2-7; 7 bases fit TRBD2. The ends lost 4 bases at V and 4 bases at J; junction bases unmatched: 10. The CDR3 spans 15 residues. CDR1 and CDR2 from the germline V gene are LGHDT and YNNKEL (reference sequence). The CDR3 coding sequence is TGTGCCAGCAGCCCGCCTAGCGGAGAGGGGTACGAGCAGTACTTC. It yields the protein CASSPPSGEGYEQYF.

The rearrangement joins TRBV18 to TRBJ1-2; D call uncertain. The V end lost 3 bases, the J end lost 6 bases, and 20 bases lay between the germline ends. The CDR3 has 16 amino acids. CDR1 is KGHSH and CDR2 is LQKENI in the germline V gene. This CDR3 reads CASSPTADGRTNGYTF. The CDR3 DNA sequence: TGTGCCAGCTCACCGACGGCGGATGGACGGACTAATGGCTACACCTTC.

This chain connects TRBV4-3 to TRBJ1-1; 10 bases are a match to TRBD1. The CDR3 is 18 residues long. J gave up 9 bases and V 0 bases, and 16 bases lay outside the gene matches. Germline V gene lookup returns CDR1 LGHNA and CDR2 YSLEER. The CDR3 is CASSQDGAGTGAPGKAFF. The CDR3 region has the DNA TGCGCCAGCAGCCAAGATGGGGCGGGGACAGGGGCACCCGGGAAAGCTTTCTTT.

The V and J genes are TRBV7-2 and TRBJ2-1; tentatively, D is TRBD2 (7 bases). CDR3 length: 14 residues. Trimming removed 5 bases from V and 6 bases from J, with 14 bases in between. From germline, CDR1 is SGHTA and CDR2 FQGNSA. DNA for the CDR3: TGTGCCAGCAGCCCCTGGGGGGGGGCCAATGAGCAGTTCTTC. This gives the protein CASSPWGGANEQFF.

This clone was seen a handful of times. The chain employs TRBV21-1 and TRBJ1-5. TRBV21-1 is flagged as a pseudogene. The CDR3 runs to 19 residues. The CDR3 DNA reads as TGTGCCAGCAGCTTTCCCGTCGGGAACACCGTGTATAGCAATCAGCCCCAGCATTTT. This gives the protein CASSFPVGNTVYSNQPQHF.

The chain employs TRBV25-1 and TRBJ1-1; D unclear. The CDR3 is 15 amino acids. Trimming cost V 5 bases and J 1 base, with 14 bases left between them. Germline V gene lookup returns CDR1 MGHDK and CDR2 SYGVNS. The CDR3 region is CASSPALVRNTEAFF. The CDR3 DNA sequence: TGTGCCAGCAGTCCGGCCCTAGTGCGGAACACTGAAGCTTTCTTT.

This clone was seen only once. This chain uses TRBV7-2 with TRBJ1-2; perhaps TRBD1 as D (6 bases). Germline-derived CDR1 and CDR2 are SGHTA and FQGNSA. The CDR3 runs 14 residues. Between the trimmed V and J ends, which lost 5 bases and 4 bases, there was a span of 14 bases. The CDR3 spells CASSPREGGYGYTF. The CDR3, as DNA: TGTGCCAGCAGCCCCCGGGAGGGGGGCTATGGCTACACCTTC.

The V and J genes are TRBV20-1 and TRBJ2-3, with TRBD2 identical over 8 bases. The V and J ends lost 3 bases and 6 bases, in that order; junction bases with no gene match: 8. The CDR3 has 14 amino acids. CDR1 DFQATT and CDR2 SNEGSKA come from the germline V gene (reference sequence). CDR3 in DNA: TGCAGTGCTAGTGTACGGGAGGGGGGGGATACGCAGTATTTT. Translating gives CSASVREGGDTQYF.

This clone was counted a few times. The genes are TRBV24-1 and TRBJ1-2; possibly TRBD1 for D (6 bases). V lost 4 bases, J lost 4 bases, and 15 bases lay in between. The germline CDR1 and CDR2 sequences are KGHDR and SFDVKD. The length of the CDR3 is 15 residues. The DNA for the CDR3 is TGTGCCACCAGTGACCCTGAGCAGGGGCCCTATGGCTACACCTTC. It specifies CATSDPEQGPYGYTF.

CDR3 residues: CASSEGRGTYGYTF. CDR3 bases: TGTGCCAGCAGCGAAGGCCGGGGAACCTATGGCTACACCTTC. This sequence joins TRBV4-2 and TRBJ1-2; D gene ambiguous. Germline values: CDR1 LGHNA, CDR2 YNFKEQ. The CDR3 is made up of 14 amino acids. The V and J ends lost 5 bases and 4 bases respectively, with 14 bases between them.

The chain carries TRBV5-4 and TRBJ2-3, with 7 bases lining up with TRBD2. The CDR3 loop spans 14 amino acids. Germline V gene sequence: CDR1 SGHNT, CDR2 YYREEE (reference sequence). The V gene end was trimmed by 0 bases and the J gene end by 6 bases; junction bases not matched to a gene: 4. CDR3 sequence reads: CASSLALREDTQYF. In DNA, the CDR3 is TGTGCCAGCAGCTTGGCATTGCGGGAGGATACGCAGTATTTT.

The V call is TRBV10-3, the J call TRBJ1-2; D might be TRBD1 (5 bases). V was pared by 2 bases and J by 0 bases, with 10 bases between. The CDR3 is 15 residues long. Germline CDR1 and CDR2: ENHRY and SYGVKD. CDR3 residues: CAISEGALTNYGYTF. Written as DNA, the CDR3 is TGTGCCATCAGTGAGGGGGCACTTACTAACTATGGCTACACCTTC.

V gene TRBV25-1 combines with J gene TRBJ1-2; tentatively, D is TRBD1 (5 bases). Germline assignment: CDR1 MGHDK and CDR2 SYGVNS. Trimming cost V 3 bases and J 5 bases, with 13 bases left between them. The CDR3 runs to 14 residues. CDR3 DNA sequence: TGTGCCAGCAGTGAGGTAGGGACTGGGTATGGCTACACCTTC. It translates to CASSEVGTGYGYTF.

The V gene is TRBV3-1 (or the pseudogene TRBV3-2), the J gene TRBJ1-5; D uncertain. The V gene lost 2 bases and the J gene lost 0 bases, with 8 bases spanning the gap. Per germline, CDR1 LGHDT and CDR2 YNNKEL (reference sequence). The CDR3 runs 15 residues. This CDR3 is CASSQRRDSNQPQHF. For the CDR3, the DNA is TGTGCCAGCAGCCAACGTAGAGATAGCAATCAGCCCCAGCATTTT.

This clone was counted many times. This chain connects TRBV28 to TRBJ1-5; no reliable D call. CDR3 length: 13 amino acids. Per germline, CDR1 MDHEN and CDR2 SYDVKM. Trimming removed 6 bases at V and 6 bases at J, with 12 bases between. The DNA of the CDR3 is TGTGCCAGCAGGAGAGGGTTCAGTCAGCCCCAGCATTTT. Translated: CASRRGFSQPQHF.